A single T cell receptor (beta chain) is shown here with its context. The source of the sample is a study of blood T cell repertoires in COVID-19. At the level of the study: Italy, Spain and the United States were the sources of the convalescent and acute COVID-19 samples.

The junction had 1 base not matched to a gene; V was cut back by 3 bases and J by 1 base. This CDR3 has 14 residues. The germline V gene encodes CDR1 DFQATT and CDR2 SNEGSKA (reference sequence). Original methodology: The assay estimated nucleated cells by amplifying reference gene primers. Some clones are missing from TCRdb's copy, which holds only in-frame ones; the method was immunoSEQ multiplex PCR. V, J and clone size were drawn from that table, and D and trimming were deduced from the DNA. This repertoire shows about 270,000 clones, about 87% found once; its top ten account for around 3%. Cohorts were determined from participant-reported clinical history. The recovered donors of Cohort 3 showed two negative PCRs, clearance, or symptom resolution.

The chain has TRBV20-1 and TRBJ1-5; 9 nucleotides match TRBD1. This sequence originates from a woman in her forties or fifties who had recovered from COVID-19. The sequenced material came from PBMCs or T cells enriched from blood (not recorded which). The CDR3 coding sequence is TGCAGTGCTAGTGACAGGGGGAGCAATCAGCCCCAGCATTTT. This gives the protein CSASDRGSNQPQHF.